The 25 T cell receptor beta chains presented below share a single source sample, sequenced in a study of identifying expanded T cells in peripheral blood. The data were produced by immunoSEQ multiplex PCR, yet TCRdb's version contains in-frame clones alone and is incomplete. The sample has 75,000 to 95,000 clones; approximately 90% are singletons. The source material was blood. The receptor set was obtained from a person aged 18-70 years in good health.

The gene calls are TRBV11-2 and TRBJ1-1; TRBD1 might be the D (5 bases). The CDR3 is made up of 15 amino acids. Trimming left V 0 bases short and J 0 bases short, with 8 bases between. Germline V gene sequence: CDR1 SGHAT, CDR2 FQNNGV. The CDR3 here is CASSLEGVMNTEAFF. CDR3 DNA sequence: TGTGCCAGCAGCTTAGAGGGGGTTATGAACACTGAAGCTTTCTTT.

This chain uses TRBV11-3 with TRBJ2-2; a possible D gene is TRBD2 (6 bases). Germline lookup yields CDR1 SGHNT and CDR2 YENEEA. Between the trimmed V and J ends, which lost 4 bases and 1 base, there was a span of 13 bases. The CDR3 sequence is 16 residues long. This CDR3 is CASSSTGLLNTGELFF. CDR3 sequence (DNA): TGTGCCAGCAGCTCAACGGGACTCCTGAACACCGGGGAGCTGTTTTTT.

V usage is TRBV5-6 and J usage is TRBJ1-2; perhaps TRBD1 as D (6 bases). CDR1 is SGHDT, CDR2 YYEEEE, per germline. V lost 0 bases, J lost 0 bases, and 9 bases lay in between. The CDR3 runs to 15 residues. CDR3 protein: CASSLGDTTNYGYTF. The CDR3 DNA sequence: TGTGCCAGCAGCTTGGGGGACACAACTAACTATGGCTACACCTTC. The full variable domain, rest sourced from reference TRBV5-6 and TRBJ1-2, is DAGVTQSPTHLIKTRGQQVTLRCSPKSGHDTVSWYQQALGQGPQFIFQYYEEEERQRGNFPDRFSGHQFPNYSSELNVNALLLGDSALYLCASSLGDTTNYGYTFGSGTRLTVV.

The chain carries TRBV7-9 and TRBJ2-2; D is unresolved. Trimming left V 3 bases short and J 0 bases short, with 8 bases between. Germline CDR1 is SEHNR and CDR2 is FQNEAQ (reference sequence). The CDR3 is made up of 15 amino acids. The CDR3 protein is CASSFEDANTGELFF. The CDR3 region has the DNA TGTGCCAGCAGCTTTGAGGACGCGAACACCGGGGAGCTGTTTTTT.

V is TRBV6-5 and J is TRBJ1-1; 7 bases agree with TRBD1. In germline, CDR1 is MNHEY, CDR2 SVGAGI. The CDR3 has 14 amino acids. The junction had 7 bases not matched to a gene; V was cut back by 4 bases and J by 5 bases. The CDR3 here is CASSLVQGETEAFF. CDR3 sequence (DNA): TGTGCCAGCAGTTTAGTTCAGGGGGAGACTGAAGCTTTCTTT.

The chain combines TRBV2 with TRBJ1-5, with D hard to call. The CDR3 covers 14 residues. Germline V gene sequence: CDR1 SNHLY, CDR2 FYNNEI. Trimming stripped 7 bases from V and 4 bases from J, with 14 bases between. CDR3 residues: CASKKDGENQPQHF. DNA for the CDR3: TGTGCCAGCAAAAAAGACGGGGAAAATCAGCCCCAGCATTTT.

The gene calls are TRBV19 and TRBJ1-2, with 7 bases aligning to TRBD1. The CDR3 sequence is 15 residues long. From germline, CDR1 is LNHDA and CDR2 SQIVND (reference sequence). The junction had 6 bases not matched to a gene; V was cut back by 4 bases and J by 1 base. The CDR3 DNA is TGTGCCAGTAGTAAGGGGGACAGTCTTAACTATGGCTACACCTTC. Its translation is CASSKGDSLNYGYTF. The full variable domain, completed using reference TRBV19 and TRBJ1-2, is DGGITQSPKYLFRKEGQNVTLSCEQNLNHDAMYWYRQDPGQGLRLIYYSQIVNDFQKGDIAEGYSVSREKKESFPLTVTSAQKNPTAFYLCASSKGDSLNYGYTFGSGTRLTVV.

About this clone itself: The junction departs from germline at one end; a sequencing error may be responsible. In DNA form, the CDR3 reads TGTGCCAGCAGTCAAGTATTCCGGGGAGACACAGATACGCAGTATTTT. This sequence encodes CASSQVFRGDTDTQYF. The rearrangement uses TRBV4-2 and TRBJ2-3; TRBD2 might be the D (5 bases). Germline V gene lookup returns CDR1 LGHNA and CDR2 YNFKEQ. The CDR3 contains 16 residues.

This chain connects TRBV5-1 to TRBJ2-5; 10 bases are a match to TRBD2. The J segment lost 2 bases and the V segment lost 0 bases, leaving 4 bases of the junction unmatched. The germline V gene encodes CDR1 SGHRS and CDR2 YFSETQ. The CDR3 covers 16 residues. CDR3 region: CASSLGLAGEQETQYF. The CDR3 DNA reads TGCGCCAGCAGCTTGGGTCTAGCGGGGGAGCAAGAGACCCAGTACTTC.

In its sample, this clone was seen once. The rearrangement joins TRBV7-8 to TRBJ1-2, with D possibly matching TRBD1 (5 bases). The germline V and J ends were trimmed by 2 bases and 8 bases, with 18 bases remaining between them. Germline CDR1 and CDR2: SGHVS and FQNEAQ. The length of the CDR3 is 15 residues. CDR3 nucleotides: TGTGCCAGCAGCTTATTAAGGGGTCCGGTGGGGGGCTACACCTTC. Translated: CASSLLRGPVGGYTF.

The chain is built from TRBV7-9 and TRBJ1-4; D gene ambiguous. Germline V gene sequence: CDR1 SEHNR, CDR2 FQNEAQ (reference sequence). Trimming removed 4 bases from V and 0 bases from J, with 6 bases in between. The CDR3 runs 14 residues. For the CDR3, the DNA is TGTGCCAGCAGCTCCCATACAACTAATGAAAAACTGTTTTTT. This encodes CASSSHTTNEKLFF.

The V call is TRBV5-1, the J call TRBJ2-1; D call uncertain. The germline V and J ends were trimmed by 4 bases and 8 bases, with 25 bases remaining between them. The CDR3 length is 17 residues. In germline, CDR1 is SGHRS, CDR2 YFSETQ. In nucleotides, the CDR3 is TGCGCCAGCAGCACTGGTGCCCTCCCTTCGGGTACCGATGAGCAGTTCTTC. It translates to CASSTGALPSGTDEQFF.

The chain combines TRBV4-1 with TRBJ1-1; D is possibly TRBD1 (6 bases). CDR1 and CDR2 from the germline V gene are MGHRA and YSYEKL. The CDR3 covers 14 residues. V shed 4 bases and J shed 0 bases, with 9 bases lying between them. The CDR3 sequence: CASSPTGMNTEAFF. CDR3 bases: TGCGCCAGCAGCCCAACAGGGATGAACACTGAAGCTTTCTTT.

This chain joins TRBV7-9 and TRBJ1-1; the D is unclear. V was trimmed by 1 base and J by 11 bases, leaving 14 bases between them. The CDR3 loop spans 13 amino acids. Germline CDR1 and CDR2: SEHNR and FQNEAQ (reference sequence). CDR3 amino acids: CASSLENSREAFF. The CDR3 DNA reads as TGTGCCAGCAGCTTAGAGAATTCACGAGAGGCTTTCTTT.

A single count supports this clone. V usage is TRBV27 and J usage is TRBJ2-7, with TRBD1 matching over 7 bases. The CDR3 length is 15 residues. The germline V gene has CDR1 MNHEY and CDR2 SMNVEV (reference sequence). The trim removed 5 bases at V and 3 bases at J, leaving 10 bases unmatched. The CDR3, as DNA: TGTGCCAGCAGTCCACTGGGGACAGCCAACTACGAGCAGTACTTC. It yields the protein CASSPLGTANYEQYF.

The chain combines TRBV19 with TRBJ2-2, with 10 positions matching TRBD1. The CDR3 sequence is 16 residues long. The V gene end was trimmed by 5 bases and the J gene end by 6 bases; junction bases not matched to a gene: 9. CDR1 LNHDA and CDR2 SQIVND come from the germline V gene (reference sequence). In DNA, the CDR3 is TGTGCCAGTAGTCGCCGGACAGGGGGTACATCCGGGGAGCTGTTTTTT. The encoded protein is CASSRRTGGTSGELFF.

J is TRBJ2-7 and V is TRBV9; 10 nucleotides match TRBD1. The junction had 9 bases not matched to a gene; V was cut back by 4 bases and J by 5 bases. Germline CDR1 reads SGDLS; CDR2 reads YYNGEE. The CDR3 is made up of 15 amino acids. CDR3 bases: TGTGCCAGCAGCCCTCGGGACAGGGGTGTCCACGAGCAGTACTTC. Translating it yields CASSPRDRGVHEQYF.

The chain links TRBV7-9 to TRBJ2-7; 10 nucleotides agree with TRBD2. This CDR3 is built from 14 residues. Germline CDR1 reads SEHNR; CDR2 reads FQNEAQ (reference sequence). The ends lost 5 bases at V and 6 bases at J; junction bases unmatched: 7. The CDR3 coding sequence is TGTGCCAGCAGCACCCAGCGGGAGGGCCTCGAGCAGTACTTC. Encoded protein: CASSTQREGLEQYF.

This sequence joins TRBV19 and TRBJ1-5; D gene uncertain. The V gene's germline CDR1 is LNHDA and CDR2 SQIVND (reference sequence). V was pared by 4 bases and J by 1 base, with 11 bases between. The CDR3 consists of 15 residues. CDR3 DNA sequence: TGTGCCAGTAGTAACTACTGGGAGAGCAATCAGCCCCAGCATTTT. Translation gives CASSNYWESNQPQHF. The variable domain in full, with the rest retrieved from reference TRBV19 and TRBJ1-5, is DGGITQSPKYLFRKEGQNVTLSCEQNLNHDAMYWYRQDPGQGLRLIYYSQIVNDFQKGDIAEGYSVSREKKESFPLTVTSAQKNPTAFYLCASSNYWESNQPQHFGDGTRLSIL.

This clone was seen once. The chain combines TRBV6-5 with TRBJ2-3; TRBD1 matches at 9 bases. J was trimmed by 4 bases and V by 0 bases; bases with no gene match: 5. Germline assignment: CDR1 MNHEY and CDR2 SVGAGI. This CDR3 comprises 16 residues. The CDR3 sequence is CASSYSWDRAPDTQYF. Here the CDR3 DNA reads TGTGCCAGCAGTTACTCCTGGGACAGGGCCCCAGATACGCAGTATTTT.

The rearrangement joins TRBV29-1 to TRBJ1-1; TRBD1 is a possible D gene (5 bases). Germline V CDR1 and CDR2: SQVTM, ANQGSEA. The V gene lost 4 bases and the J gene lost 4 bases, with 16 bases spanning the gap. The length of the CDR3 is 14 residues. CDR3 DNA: TGCAGCGTTGTAGTCCAGGGAGGAGGCACTGAAGCTTTCTTT. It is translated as CSVVVQGGGTEAFF.

The CDR3 DNA follows: TGTGCCAGCAGGGAGCGGAGCTCCTATAATTCACCCCTCCACTTT. Amino acid sequence: CASRERSSYNSPLHF. The V and J genes are TRBV2 and TRBJ1-6; no clear D gene. The CDR3 has 15 residues. The germline V and J ends were trimmed by 6 bases and 0 bases, with 9 bases remaining between them. CDR1 and CDR2 (germline): SNHLY, FYNNEI.

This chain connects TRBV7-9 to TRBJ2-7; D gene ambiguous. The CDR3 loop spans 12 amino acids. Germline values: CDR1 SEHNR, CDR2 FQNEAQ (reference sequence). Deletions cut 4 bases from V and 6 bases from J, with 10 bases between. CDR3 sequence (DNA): TGTGCCAGCAGCTCGATGGGTTCCGAGCAGTACTTC. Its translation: CASSSMGSEQYF.

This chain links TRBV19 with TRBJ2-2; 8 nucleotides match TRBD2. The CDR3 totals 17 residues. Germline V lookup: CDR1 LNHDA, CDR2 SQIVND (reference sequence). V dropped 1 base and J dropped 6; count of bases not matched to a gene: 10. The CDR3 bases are TGTGCCAGTAGTATAGCCCCCCCTAGCGGGTCTCCCGGGGAGCTGTTTTTT. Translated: CASSIAPPSGSPGELFF.

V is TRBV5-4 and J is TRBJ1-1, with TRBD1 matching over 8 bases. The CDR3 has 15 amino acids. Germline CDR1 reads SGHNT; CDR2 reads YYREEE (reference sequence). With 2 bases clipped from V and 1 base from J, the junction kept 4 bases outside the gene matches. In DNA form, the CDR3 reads TGTGCCAGCAGCTTATGGACAGGGTCGAACACTGAAGCTTTCTTT. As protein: CASSLWTGSNTEAFF.